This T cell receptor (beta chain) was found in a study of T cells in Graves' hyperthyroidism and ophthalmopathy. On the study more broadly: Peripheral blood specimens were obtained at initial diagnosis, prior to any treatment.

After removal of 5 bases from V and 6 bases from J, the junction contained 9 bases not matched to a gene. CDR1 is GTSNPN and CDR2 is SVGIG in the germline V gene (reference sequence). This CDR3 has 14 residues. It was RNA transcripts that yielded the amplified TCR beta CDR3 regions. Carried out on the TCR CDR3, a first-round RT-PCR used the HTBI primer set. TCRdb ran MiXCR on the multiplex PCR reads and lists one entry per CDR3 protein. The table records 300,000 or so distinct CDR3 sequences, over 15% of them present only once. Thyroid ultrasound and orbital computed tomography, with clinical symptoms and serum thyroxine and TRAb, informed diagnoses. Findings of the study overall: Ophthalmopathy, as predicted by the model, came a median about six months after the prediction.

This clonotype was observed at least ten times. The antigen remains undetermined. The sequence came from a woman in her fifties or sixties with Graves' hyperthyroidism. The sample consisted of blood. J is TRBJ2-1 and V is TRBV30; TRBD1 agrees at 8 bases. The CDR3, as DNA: TGTGCCTGGGTTGACAGGGGCAGAGGCAATGAGCAGTTCTTC. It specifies CAWVDRGRGNEQFF.